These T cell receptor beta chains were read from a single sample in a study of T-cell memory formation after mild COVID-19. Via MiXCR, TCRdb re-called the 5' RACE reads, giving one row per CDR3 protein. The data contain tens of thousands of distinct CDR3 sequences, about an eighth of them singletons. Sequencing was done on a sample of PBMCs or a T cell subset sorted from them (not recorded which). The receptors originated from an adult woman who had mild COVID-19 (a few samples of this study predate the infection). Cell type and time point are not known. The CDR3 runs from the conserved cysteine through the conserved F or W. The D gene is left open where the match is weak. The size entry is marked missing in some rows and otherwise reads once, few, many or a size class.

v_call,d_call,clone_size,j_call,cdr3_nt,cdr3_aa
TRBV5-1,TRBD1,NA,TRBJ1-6,TGCGCCAGCAGCTGGGGACAGGCGGTGAATTCACCCCTCCACTTT,CASSWGQAVNSPLHF
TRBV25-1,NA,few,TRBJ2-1,TGTGCCAGCAGTGAATCATGGGTGGGGGGGCTCTCCTACAATGAGCAGTTCTTC,CASSESWVGGLSYNEQFF
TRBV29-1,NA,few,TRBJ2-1,TGCAGCGCTGCGAGTGACAATGAGCAGTTCTTC,CSAASDNEQFF
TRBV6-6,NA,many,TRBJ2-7,TGTGCCAGCAGTTACTCGGAGCCGAGAGAAGACTACGAGCAGTACTTC,CASSYSEPREDYEQYF
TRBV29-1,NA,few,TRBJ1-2,TGCAGCGTTGGTAGTAACTATGGCTACACCTTC,CSVGSNYGYTF
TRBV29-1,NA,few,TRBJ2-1,TGCAGCGGGACAGCACTACCGCACAATGAGCAGTTCTTC,CSGTALPHNEQFF
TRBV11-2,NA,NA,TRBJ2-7,TGTGCCAGCAGCGTTACAGGCCCCGGGCTCTCCTACGAGCAGTACTTC,CASSVTGPGLSYEQYF
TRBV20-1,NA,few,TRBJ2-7,TGCAGTGCCACCGCCCGGGAGCAGTACTTC,CSATAREQYF
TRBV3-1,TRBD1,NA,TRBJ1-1,TGTGCCAGCAGCACTGGACAGGGGAACACTGAAGCTTTCTTT,CASSTGQGNTEAFF
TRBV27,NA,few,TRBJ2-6,TGTGCCAGCAGTTTATTGGGGCTGGGCTCTGGGGCCAACGTCCTGACTTTC,CASSLLGLGSGANVLTF
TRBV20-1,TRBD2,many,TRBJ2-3,TGCAGTGCTAGGGAACTACTAGCGGGGGTCACAGATACGCAGTATTTT,CSARELLAGVTDTQYF
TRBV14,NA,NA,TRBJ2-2,TGTGCCAGCAGCCCCCGCAGGGGTCTCACCGGGGAGCTGTTTTTT,CASSPRRGLTGELFF
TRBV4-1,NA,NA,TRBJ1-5,TGCGCCAGCAGCTTGGGTCCGGAGCAGCCCCAGCATTTT,CASSLGPEQPQHF
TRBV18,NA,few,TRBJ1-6,TGTGCCAGCTCACCTAATCCCCGGGCCATAGGGAAGCACCTTAATTCACCCCTCCACTTT,CASSPNPRAIGKHLNSPLHF
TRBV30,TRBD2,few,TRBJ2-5,TGTGCCTGGAGTACCCTACTAGCGGGGGGCAAAGAGACCCAGTACTTC,CAWSTLLAGGKETQYF
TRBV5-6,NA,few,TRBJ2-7,TGTGCCAGCAGCTTGTTTGCAGTCTCTAACGAGCAGTACTTC,CASSLFAVSNEQYF
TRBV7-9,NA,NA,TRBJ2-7,TGTGCCAGCAGCTCCCTGATAACCCTGGAGCAGTACTTC,CASSSLITLEQYF
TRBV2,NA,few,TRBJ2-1,TGTGCCAGCGGTCCGGCCTCCTACAATGAGCAGTTCTTC,CASGPASYNEQFF
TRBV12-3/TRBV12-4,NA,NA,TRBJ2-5,TGTGCCAGCACGCCGGGGACGGTGCTCGGGACCCAGTACTTC,CASTPGTVLGTQYF
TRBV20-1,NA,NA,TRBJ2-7,TGCAGTGCTAGCAAGGGGACCCGGTCGGGTGAGCAGTACTTC,CSASKGTRSGEQYF
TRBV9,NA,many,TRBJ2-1,TGTGCCAGCAGCAACCCCAGCGGACTCTCCTACAATGAGCAGTTCTTC,CASSNPSGLSYNEQFF
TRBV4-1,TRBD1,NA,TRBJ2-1,TGCGCCAGCAGCCTTTCACAGGGGGCCTCCTACAATGAGCAGTTCTTC,CASSLSQGASYNEQFF
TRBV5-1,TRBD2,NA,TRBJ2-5,TGCGCCAGCAGCTTGGATGGGACTAGGGTTCAAGAGACCCAGTACTTC,CASSLDGTRVQETQYF